This T cell receptor (beta chain) was captured in a study of T cell changes during pregnancy in multiple sclerosis. The repertoire was sequenced with immunoSEQ multiplex PCR; TCRdb's copy has only in-frame clones and lacks some. The sample lists tens of thousands of clones; approximately 91% were seen once. Germline values: CDR1 MDHEN, CDR2 SYDVKM. The CDR3 sequence is 17 residues long. Unmatched junction bases numbered 9, after V lost 2 bases and J lost 3 bases. The TCR comes from a female donor in good health, enrolled as a control in a pregnancy study. Sequences were derived from CD4+ T cells from peripheral blood mononuclear cells, sampled after pregnancy. V is TRBV28 and J is TRBJ1-5; 8 bases align to TRBD1. This chain's CDR3 is CASSLGSGGSFNQPQHF. The CDR3 DNA sequence: TGTGCCAGCAGTTTAGGCTCAGGGGGCTCGTTCAATCAGCCCCAGCATTTT. Drawing the rest from reference TRBV28 and TRBJ1-5, the complete variable domain is DVKVTQSSRYLVKRTGEKVFLECVQDMDHENMFWYRQDPGLGLRLIYFSYDVKMKEKGDIPEGYSVSREKKERFSLILESASTNQTSMYLCASSLGSGGSFNQPQHFGDGTRLSIL.